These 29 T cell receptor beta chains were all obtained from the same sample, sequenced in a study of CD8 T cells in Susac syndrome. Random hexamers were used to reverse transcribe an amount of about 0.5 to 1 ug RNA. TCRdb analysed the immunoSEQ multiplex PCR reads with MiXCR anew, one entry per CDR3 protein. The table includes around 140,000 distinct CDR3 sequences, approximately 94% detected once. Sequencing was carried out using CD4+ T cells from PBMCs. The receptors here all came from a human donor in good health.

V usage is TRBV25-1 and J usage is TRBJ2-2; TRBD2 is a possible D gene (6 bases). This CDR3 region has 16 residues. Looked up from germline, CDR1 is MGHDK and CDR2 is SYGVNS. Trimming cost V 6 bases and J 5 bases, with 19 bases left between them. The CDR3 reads CASSVLGGPGTGELFF. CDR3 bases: TGTGCCAGCAGCGTCCTCGGAGGGCCGGGGACCGGGGAGCTGTTTTTT.

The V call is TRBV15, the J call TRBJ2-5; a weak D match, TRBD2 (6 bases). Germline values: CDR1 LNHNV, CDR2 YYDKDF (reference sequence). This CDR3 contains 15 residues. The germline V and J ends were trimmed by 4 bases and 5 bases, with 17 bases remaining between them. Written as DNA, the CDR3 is TGTGCCACCAGCACGAGGCAGGGCGGGACGGAGACCCAGTACTTC. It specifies CATSTRQGGTETQYF.

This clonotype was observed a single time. This CDR3 is CASSPETGEAYNEQFF. The DNA for the CDR3 is TGCGCCAGCAGCCCCGAGACGGGAGAGGCCTACAATGAGCAGTTCTTC. This chain joins TRBV4-1 and TRBJ2-1, with D possibly TRBD2 on 6 matching bases. Germline CDR1 MGHRA, CDR2 YSYEKL. V was pared by 4 bases and J by 2 bases, with 15 bases between. This CDR3 region has 16 residues.

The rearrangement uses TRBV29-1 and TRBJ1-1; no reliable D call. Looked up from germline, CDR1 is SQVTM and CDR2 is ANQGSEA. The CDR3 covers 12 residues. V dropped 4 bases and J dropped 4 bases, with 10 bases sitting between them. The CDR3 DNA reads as TGCAGCGTTGTACCTATTTCCACTGAAGCTTTCTTT. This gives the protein CSVVPISTEAFF.

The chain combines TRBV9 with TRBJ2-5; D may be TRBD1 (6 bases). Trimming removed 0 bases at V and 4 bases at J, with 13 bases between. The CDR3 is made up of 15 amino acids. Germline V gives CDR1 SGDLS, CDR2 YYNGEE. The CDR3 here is CASSVASGRGETQYF. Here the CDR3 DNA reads TGTGCCAGCAGCGTAGCTTCTGGCAGGGGAGAGACCCAGTACTTC. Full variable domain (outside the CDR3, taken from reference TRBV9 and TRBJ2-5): DSGVTQTPKHLITATGQRVTLRCSPRSGDLSVYWYQQSLDQGLQFLIQYYNGEERAKGNILERFSAQQFPDLHSELNLSSLELGDSALYFCASSVASGRGETQYFGPGTRLLVL.

The CDR3 sequence: CASSGGLAGSSYNEQFF. The CDR3 coding sequence is TGCGCCAGCAGCGGGGGACTAGCGGGGAGCTCCTACAATGAGCAGTTCTTC. The chain recombines TRBV5-1 with TRBJ2-1, with TRBD2 identical over 13 bases. Per germline, CDR1 SGHRS and CDR2 YFSETQ. V gave up 4 bases and J gave up 0 bases; unmatched junction bases: 4. The CDR3 sequence is 17 residues long.

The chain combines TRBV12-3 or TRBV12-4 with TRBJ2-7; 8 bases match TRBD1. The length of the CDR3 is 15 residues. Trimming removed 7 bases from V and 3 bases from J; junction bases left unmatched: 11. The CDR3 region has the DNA TGTGCCAGCACCCGAGAGGCAGGGGGCATCTACGAGCAGTACTTC. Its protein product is CASTREAGGIYEQYF.

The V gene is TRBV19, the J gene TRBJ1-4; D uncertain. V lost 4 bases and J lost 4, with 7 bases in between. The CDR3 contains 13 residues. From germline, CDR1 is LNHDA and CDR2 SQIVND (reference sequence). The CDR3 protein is CASSREDNEKLFF. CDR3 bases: TGTGCCAGTAGTAGAGAGGATAATGAAAAACTGTTTTTT.

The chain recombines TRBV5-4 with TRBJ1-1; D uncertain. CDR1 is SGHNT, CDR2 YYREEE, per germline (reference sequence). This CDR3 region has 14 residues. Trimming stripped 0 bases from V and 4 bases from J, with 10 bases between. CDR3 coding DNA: TGTGCCAGCAGCTTGGACGGTCAAAGCACTGAAGCTTTCTTT. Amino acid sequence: CASSLDGQSTEAFF.

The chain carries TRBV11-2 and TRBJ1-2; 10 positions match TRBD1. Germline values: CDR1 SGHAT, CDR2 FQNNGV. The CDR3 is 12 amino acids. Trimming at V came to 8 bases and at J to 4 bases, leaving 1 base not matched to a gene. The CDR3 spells CASGTGVYGYTF. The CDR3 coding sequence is TGTGCCAGCGGGACAGGGGTCTATGGCTACACCTTC.

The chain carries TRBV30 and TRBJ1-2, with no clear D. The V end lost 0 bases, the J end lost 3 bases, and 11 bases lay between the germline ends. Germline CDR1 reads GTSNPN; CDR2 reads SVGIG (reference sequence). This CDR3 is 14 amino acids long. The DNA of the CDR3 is TGTGCCTGGAGTGTACCGGGGATAGACTATGGCTACACCTTC. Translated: CAWSVPGIDYGYTF.

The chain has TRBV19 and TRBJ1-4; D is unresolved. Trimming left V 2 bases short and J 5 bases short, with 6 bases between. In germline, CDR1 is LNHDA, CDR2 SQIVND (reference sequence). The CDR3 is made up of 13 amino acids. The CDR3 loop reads CASSISRNEKLFF. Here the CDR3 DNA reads TGTGCCAGTAGTATAAGCCGGAATGAAAAACTGTTTTTT.

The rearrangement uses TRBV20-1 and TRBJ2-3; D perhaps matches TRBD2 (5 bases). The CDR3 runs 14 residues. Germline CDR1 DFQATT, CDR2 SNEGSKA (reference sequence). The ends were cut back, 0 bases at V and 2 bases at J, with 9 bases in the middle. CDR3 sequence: CSARDWELTDTQYF. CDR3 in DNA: TGCAGTGCTAGAGATTGGGAGCTCACAGATACGCAGTATTTT.

CDR3 loop: CSARSLMTEVEKLFF. CDR3 coding DNA: TGCAGTGCTAGAAGTTTGATGACAGAGGTCGAAAAACTGTTTTTT. The gene calls are TRBV20-1 and TRBJ1-4, with a tentative D call TRBD1 (5 bases). Germline assignment: CDR1 DFQATT and CDR2 SNEGSKA (reference sequence). The CDR3 extends over 15 amino acids. Trimming shortened V by 2 bases and J by 8 bases, and 18 bases separated the two germline ends.

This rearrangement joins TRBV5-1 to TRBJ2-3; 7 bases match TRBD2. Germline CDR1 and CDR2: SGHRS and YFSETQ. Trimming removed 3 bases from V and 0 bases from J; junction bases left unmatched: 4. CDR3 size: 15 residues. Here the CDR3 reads CASSSGLQSTDTQYF. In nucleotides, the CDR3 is TGCGCCAGCAGCTCGGGACTACAAAGCACAGATACGCAGTATTTT.

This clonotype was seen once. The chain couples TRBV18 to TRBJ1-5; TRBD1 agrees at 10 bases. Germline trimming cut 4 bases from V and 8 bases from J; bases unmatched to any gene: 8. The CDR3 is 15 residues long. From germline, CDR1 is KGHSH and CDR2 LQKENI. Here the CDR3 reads CASSHRGQGVEPQHF. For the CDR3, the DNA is TGTGCCAGCTCACATCGTGGACAGGGGGTAGAGCCCCAGCATTTT.

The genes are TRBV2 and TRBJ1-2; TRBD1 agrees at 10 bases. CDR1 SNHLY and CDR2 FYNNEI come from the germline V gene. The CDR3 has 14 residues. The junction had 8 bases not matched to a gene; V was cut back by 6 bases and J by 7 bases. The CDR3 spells CASRGQGSSAGYTF. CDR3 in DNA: TGTGCCAGCAGGGGACAGGGGTCGTCGGCTGGCTACACCTTC.

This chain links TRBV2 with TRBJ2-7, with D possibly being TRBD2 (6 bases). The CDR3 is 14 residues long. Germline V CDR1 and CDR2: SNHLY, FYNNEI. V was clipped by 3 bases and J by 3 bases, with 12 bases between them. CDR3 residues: CASSDSGVLYEQYF. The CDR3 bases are TGTGCCAGCAGTGATAGCGGTGTCCTCTACGAGCAGTACTTC.

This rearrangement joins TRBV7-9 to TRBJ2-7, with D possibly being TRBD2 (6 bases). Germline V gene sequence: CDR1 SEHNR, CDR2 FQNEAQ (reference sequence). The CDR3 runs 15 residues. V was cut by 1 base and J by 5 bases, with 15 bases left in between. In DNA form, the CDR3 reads TGTGCCAGCAGCTTAGATAGCGGACGCCAGGACGAGCAGTACTTC. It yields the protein CASSLDSGRQDEQYF.

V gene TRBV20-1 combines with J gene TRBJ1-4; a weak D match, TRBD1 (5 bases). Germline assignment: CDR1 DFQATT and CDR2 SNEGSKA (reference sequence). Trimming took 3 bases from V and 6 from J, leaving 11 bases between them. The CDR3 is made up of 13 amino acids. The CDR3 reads CSARGRSYEKLFF. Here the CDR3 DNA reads TGCAGTGCTAGGGGACGGTCATATGAAAAACTGTTTTTT.

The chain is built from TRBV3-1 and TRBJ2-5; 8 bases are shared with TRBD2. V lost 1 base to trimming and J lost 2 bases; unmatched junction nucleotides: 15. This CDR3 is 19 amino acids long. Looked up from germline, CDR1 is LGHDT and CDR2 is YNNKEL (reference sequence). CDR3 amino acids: CASSQGLRVSSGFQETQYF. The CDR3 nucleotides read TGTGCCAGCAGCCAAGGGTTGAGGGTCTCTAGCGGGTTTCAAGAGACCCAGTACTTC.

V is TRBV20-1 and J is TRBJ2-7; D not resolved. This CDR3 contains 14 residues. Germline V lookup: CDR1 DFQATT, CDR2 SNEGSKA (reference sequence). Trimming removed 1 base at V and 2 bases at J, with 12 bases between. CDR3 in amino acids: CSARVGFSAYEQYF. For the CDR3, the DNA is TGCAGTGCTAGAGTTGGATTCTCCGCCTACGAGCAGTACTTC.

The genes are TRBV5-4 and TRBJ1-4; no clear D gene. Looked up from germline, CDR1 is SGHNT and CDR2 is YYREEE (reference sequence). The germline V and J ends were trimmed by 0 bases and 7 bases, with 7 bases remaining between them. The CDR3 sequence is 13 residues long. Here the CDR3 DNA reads TGTGCCAGCAGCTTGGTGCGGGGTGAAAAACTGTTTTTT. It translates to CASSLVRGEKLFF.

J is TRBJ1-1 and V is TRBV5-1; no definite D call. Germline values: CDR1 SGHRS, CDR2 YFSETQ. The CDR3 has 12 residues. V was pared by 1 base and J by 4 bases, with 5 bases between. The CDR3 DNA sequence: TGCGCCAGCAGCTTGCCGGGCACTGAAGCTTTCTTT. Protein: CASSLPGTEAFF. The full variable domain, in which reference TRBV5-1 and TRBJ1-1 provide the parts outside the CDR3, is KAGVTQTPRYLIKTRGQQVTLSCSPISGHRSVSWYQQTPGQGLQFLFEYFSETQRNKGNFPGRFSGRQFSNSRSEMNVSTLELGDSALYLCASSLPGTEAFFGQGTRLTVV.

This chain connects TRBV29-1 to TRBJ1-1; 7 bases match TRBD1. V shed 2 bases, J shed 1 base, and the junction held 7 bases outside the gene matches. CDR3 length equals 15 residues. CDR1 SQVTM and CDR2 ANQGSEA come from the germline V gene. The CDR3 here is CSVERAGGKNTEAFF. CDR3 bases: TGCAGCGTTGAAAGGGCAGGGGGTAAGAACACTGAAGCTTTCTTT.

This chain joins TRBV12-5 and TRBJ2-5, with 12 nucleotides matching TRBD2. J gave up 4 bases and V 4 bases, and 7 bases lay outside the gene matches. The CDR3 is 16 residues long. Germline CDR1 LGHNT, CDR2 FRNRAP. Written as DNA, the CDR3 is TGTGCTAGTGGTTCCCGACTAGCGGGAGTCCCAGAGACCCAGTACTTC. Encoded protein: CASGSRLAGVPETQYF.

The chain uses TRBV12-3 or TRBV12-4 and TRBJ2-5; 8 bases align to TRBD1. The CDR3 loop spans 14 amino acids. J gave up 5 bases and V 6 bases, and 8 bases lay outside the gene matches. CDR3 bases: TGTGCCAGCAGACGAGAGACAGGGGACGAGACCCAGTACTTC. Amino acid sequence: CASRRETGDETQYF.

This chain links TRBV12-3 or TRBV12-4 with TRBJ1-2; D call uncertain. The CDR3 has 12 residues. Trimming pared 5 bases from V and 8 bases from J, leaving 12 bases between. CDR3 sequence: CASSHSGSGYTF. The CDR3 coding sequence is TGTGCCAGCAGTCACAGCGGCTCAGGCTACACCTTC.

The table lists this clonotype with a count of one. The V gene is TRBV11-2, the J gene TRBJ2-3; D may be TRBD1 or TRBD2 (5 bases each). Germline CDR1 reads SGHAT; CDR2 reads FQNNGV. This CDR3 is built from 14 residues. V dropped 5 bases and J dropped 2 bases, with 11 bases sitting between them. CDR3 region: CASSPGRNTDTQYF. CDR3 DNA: TGTGCCAGCAGCCCGGGACGGAACACAGATACGCAGTATTTT.